Listed below are T cell receptor beta chains from one sample, sequenced in a study of blood T cells in healthy people across ages. MiXCR was run by TCRdb on the 5' RACE reads, yielding one entry per CDR3 protein. The data hold 650,000 to 900,000 distinct CDR3 sequences, with 62% observed a single time. The sequenced sample was blood. The receptors shown here come from a man aged 25-45 years in good health. Each CDR3 is given without its conserved first and last residue. A D gene is named only where the DNA matches it firmly.

v_call,cdr3_length,d_call,cdr3_aa
TRBV4-2,14,TRBD2,ASSQQAGDPYNEQF
TRBV6-5,13,TRBD2,ASSSRTGTRETQY
TRBV12-3/TRBV12-4,14,-,ASSPRGDTDIYEQY
TRBV20-1,10,TRBD2,TPGTRQNEQF
TRBV20-1,11,-,SARAPIYNEQF
TRBV21-1,11,-,ASSAWSDTEAF
TRBV10-3,10,-,ATGRGTWEQY
TRBV5-5,10,-,ARSPWGEKLF
TRBV20-1,13,TRBD2,SARNLAGSQDEQY
TRBV5-1,11,TRBD2,ASRGEGADTQY
TRBV6-5,13,TRBD1,ASSLTGGGSQPQH
TRBV11-2,14,-,ASSLRQGPGVNEQF
TRBV6-4,15,TRBD1,ASSVTGTGGRIYGYT
TRBV20-1,10,-,SVPGHTDTQY
TRBV7-2,13,-,ASSRDTYSNQPQH
TRBV9,15,-,ASSVATWQGDNSPLH
TRBV4-3,14,TRBD1,ASSATGAPLTDTQY
TRBV4-3,14,-,ASSQEGGYFYNEQF
TRBV2,12,-,ASSEVGTSGEQY
TRBV9,11,TRBD1,ASQGRGHNEQF
TRBV9,13,-,ASSPRGLSYNEQF
TRBV7-9,14,TRBD2,ASSSRGLEYSDTQY
TRBV6-6,13,-,ASSYLQGLPYEQY
TRBV10-3,12,-,AISGTLGDYGYT
TRBV29-1,11,-,SVAGPGPNEQY
TRBV7-2,13,-,ASSPARSGANVLT
TRBV9,13,TRBD2,ASSAGLAVTYEQY
TRBV3-1,12,TRBD1,ASSHQDRAHEQY
TRBV3-1,12,-,ASSQAHRATEAF
TRBV25-1,11,-,ASSETENYGYT
TRBV7-2,11,-,ASRPTRTDTQY
TRBV7-9,15,-,ASSEGSVFTGANVLT
TRBV19,13,TRBD1,ASSLTGGPYNEQF
TRBV7-2,14,TRBD2,ASSLSLGRAQETQY
TRBV27,12,TRBD1,ASSLYRGNEKLF